Ten or more counts support the clone carrying this T cell receptor (beta chain). The antigen is unknown. Every individual TCR cDNA molecule carried its own unique molecular identifier, which allowed correction of PCR and sequencing errors. Each CDR3 protein is one row after TCRdb ran MiXCR on the 5' RACE reads. The profile shows around 100,000 distinct CDR3 sequences, about 4.6% of them singletons. Described time point: sample taken at primary tumor resection. The study sequenced unsorted whole RNA from tumor, nontumor lung or frozen PBMC. The data derive from a study of spatial heterogeneity in lung cancer. Overall study context: The average count in raw reads for each unique TCR and UMI combination exceeded 8.5 appearances. General study points: Within tumors, counts of expanded alpha and beta TCRs tracked tumor mutation counts.

This material consisted of lung tumor tissue, taken at surgery. The clonotype was recovered from a male donor with early-stage non-small cell lung cancer.

The CDR3 DNA sequence: TGCGCCAGCAGCTTATTGGGAGTAGGTGCAGATACGCAGTATTTT. Translation: CASSLLGVGADTQYF. The chain combines TRBV5-1 with TRBJ2-3; a weak D match, TRBD2 (5 bases). The ends were cut back, 2 bases at V and 4 bases at J, with 14 bases in the middle. Per the germline V gene, CDR1 is SGHRS and CDR2 is YFSETQ. The CDR3 loop spans 15 amino acids.